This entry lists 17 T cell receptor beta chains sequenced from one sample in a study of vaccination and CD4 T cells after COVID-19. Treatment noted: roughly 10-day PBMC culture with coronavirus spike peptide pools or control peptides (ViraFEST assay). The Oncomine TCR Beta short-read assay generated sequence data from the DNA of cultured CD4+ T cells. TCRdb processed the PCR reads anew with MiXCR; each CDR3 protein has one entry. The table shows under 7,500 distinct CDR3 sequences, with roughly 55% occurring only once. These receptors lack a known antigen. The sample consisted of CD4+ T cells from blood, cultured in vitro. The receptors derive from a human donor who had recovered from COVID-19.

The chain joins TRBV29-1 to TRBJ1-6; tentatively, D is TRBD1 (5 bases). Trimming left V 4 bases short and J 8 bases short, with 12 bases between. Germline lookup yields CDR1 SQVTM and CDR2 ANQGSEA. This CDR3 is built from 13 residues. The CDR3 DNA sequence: TGCAGCGTTGGACCAGGGAGGGATTCACCCCTCCACTTT. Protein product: CSVGPGRDSPLHF.

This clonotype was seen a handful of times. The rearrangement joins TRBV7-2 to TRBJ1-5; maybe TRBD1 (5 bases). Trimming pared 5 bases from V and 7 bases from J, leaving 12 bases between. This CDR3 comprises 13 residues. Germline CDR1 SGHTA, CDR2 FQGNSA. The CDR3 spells CASSPPGGQPQHF. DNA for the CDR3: TGTGCCAGCAGCCCCCCGGGGGGGCAGCCCCAGCATTTT.

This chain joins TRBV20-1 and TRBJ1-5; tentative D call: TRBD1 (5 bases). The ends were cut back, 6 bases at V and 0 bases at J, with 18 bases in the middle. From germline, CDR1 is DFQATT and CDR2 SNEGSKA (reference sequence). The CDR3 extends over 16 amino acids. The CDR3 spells CSARRTGGDSNQPQHF. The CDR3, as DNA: TGCAGTGCGAGAAGGACGGGGGGGGATAGCAATCAGCCCCAGCATTTT.

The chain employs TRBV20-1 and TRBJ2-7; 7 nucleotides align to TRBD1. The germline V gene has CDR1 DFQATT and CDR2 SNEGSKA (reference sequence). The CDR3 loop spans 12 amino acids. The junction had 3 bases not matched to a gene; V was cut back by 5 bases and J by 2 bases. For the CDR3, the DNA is TGCAGTGCTGAGGGGGCCCCCTACGAGCAGTACTTC. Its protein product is CSAEGAPYEQYF.

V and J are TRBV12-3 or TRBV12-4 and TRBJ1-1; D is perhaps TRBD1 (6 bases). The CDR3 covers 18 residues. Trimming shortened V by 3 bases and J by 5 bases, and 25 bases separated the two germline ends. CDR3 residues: CASSLRGVEGGGETEAFF. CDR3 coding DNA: TGTGCCAGCAGTTTGAGGGGGGTTGAGGGCGGAGGAGAAACTGAAGCTTTCTTT.

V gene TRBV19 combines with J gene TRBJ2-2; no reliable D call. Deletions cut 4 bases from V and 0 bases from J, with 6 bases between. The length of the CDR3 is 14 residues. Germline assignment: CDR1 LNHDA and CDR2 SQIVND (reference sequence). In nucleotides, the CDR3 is TGTGCCAGTAGTAAGGACGCGAACACCGGGGAGCTGTTTTTT. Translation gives CASSKDANTGELFF.

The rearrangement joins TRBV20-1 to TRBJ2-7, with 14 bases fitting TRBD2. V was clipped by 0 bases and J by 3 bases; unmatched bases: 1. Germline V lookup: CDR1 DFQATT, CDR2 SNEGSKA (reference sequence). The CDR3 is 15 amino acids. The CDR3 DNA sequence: TGCAGTGCTAGAGATGGGACTAGCGGGGGCTACGAGCAGTACTTC. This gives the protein CSARDGTSGGYEQYF.

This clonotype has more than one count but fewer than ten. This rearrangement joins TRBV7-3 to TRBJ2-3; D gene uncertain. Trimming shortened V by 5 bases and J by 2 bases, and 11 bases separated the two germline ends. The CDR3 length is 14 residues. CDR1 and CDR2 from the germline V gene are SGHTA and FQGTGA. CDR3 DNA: TGTGCCAGCAGCCCAAACCGGTTCACAGATACGCAGTATTTT. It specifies CASSPNRFTDTQYF. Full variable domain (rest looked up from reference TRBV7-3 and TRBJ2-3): GAGVSQTPSNKVTEKGKYVELRCDPISGHTALYWYRQSLGQGPEFLIYFQGTGAADDSGLPNDRFFAVRPEGSVSTLKIQRTERGDSAVYLCASSPNRFTDTQYFGPGTRLTVL.

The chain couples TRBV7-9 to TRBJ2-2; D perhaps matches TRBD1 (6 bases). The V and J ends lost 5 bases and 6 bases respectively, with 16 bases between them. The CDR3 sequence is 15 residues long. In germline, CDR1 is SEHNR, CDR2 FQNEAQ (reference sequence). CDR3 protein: CASSLRTVMAGELFF. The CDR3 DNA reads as TGTGCCAGCAGCCTCCGGACAGTAATGGCCGGGGAGCTGTTTTTT.

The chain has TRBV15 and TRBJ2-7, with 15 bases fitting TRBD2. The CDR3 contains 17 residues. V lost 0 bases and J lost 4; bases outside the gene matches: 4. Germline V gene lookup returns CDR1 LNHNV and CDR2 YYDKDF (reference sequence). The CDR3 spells CATSREWGTSGRYEQYF. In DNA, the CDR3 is TGTGCCACCAGCAGAGAATGGGGGACTAGCGGGAGGTACGAGCAGTACTTC.

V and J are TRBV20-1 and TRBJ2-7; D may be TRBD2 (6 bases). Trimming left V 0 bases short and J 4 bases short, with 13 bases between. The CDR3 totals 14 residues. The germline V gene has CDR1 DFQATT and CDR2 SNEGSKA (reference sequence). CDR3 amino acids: CSARERGWGYEQYF. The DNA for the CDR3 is TGCAGTGCTAGAGAGCGGGGATGGGGATACGAGCAGTACTTC.

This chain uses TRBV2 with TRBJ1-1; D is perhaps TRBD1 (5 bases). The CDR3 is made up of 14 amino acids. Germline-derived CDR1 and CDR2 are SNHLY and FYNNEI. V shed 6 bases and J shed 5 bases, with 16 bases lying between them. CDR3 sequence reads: CASRGNRGGTEAFF. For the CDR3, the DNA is TGTGCCAGCAGGGGGAATCGTGGGGGGACTGAAGCTTTCTTT.

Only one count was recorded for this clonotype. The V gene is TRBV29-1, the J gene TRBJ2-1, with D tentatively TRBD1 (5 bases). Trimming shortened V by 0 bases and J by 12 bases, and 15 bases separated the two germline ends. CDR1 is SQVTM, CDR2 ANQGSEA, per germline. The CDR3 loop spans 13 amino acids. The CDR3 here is CSVEDGRGRSQFF. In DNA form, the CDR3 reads TGCAGCGTTGAAGATGGAAGGGGAAGGTCGCAGTTCTTC.

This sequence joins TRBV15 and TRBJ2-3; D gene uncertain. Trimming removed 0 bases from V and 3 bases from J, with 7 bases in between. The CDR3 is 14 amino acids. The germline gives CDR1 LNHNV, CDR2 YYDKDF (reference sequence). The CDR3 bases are TGTGCCACCAGCAGAGATGACCTTACAGATACGCAGTATTTT. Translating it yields CATSRDDLTDTQYF.

The CDR3 is CASSPKWGGEQFF. As DNA, the CDR3 is TGTGCCAGCAGCCCCAAATGGGGAGGCGAGCAGTTCTTC. The chain couples TRBV7-3 to TRBJ2-1; possibly TRBD2 for D (6 bases). The CDR3 loop spans 13 amino acids. The germline V and J ends were trimmed by 5 bases and 10 bases, with 15 bases remaining between them. Germline CDR1 and CDR2: SGHTA and FQGTGA.

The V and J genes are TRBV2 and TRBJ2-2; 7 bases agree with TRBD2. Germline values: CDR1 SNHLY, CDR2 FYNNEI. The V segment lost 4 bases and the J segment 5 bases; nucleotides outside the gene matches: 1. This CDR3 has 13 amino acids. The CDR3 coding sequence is TGTGCCAGCAGTGGGGAGGGTACCGGGGAGCTGTTTTTT. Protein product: CASSGEGTGELFF.

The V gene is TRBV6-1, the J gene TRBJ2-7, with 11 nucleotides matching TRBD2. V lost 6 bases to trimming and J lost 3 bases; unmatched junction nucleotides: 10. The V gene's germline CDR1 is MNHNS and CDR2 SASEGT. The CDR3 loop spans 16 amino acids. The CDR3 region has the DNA TGTGCCAGCAGGGACCCCTTAGCGGGAGGGGGCTACGAGCAGTACTTC. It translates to CASRDPLAGGGYEQYF.